A selection of T cell receptor beta chains follows, all from one sample in a study of blood T cell repertoires in COVID-19. Measured with immunoSEQ multiplex PCR; TCRdb has only the in-frame clones, and not every one. The table records under 100,000 clones, around 90% of them present only once. The sequencing sample was made of peripheral blood. The receptors originated from a man aged 40-50 years with acute or convalescent COVID-19. The CDR3 runs from the conserved cysteine through the conserved F or W. Fields, in order: clone size, J gene, D gene, V gene, CDR3 protein, CDR3 DNA. A D gene is named only where the DNA matches it firmly. The size field is filled for only some rows; it gives once, few, many or a size class.

once | TRBJ1-6 | NA | TRBV24-1 | CATNRRVVGSPLHF | TGTGCCACGAACCGCAGGGTCGTCGGTTCACCCCTCCACTTT
NA | TRBJ2-1 | NA | TRBV12-3/TRBV12-4 | CASSPPPYNEQFF | TGTGCCAGCAGCCCTCCCCCCTACAATGAGCAGTTCTTC
NA | TRBJ1-5 | TRBD1 | TRBV15 | CATSYTGGSQPQHF | TGTGCCACCAGTTATACAGGGGGCAGTCAGCCCCAGCATTTT
NA | TRBJ1-1 | TRBD1 | TRBV10-3 | CAIGQGETEAFF | TGTGCCATCGGACAGGGAGAGACTGAAGCTTTCTTT
NA | TRBJ2-4 | TRBD2 | TRBV3-1/TRBV3-2 | CASSQDPSGRAGNIQYF | TGTGCCAGCAGCCAAGATCCTAGCGGGAGGGCCGGAAACATTCAGTACTTC
NA | TRBJ2-7 | TRBD1 | TRBV7-9 | CASSFSGTAAVEQYF | TGTGCCAGCAGCTTCTCCGGGACAGCCGCCGTCGAGCAGTACTTC
NA | TRBJ1-2 | NA | TRBV12-3/TRBV12-4 | CASSPRHHYGYTF | TGTGCCAGCAGCCCGCGACACCACTATGGCTACACCTTC
NA | TRBJ1-2 | NA | TRBV7-6 | CASSLRDINYGYTF | TGTGCCAGCAGCTTACGAGACATTAACTATGGCTACACCTTC
NA | TRBJ2-1 | TRBD2 | TRBV3-1/TRBV3-2 | CASSRTTSGRVLGEQFF | TGTGCCAGCAGCCGGACGACTAGCGGGAGGGTGTTGGGTGAGCAGTTCTTC
NA | TRBJ1-3 | TRBD1 | TRBV4-2 | CASSQDHRGDPTGNTIYF | TGTGCCAGCAGCCAAGACCACAGGGGGGACCCCACTGGAAACACCATATATTTT
NA | TRBJ2-2 | TRBD2 | TRBV7-9 | CASSPGLAGGTGELFF | TGTGCCAGCAGCCCCGGACTAGCGGGGGGGACTGGGGAGCTGTTTTTT
NA | TRBJ2-2 | TRBD1 | TRBV5-1 | CASSPGQDTGELFF | TGCGCCAGCAGCCCGGGACAGGACACCGGGGAGCTGTTTTTT
NA | TRBJ1-1 | NA | TRBV19 | CASNPRGNTEAFF | TGTGCCAGTAATCCCCGGGGGAACACTGAAGCTTTCTTT
NA | TRBJ1-1 | NA | TRBV10-3 | CAISEMGGETEAFF | TGTGCCATCAGTGAGATGGGGGGTGAGACTGAAGCTTTCTTT
NA | TRBJ1-5 | NA | TRBV19 | CASSLVLFPSNQPQHF | TGTGCCAGTAGTCTTGTACTGTTCCCGAGCAATCAGCCCCAGCATTTT
NA | TRBJ2-3 | NA | TRBV19 | CASSQTRGNTQYF | TGTGCCAGTAGTCAAACAAGGGGTAATACGCAGTATTTT
NA | TRBJ1-2 | TRBD1 | TRBV30 | CAWSVQGSGGYTF | TGTGCCTGGAGTGTACAGGGGAGCGGGGGCTACACCTTC
NA | TRBJ2-1 | TRBD2 | TRBV5-1 | CASSLPGLAGSDEQFF | TGCGCCAGCAGCTTGCCGGGACTAGCGGGTTCGGATGAGCAGTTCTTC
once | TRBJ2-7 | TRBD2 | TRBV2 | CASSEASGTYEQYF | TGTGCCAGCAGTGAGGCTAGCGGAACCTACGAGCAGTACTTC
once | TRBJ1-2 | NA | TRBV18 | CASSPSLSYGYTF | TGTGCCAGCTCCCCCTCACTGAGCTATGGCTACACCTTC
once | TRBJ1-2 | TRBD1 | TRBV18 | CASSSGTGDYGYTF | TGTGCCAGCTCCTCCGGGACAGGGGACTATGGCTACACCTTC
NA | TRBJ1-1 | NA | TRBV14 | CASSRRVVQGRGAFF | TGTGCCAGCAGCCGCCGTGTCGTCCAGGGGAGGGGTGCTTTCTTT
NA | TRBJ1-1 | TRBD1 | TRBV18 | CAIRGGENTEAFF | TGTGCCATCAGAGGGGGCGAGAACACTGAAGCTTTCTTT
NA | TRBJ1-4 | NA | TRBV6-2/TRBV6-3 | CASSYEGTYNEKLFF | TGTGCCAGCAGTTATGAGGGCACTTATAATGAAAAACTGTTTTTT
NA | TRBJ2-5 | TRBD1 | TRBV27 | CASSLSYRGVSETQYF | TGTGCCAGCAGTTTATCGTACAGGGGGGTGTCAGAGACCCAGTACTTC
few | TRBJ1-1 | NA | TRBV27 | CASSLGGMYTEAFF | TGTGCCAGCAGTTTAGGCGGGATGTACACTGAAGCTTTCTTT
NA | TRBJ2-5 | TRBD1 | TRBV5-8 | CASSLGTGVGETQYF | TGTGCCAGCAGCTTGGGGACAGGGGTAGGAGAGACCCAGTACTTC
NA | TRBJ1-1 | NA | TRBV29-1 | CSVEVGGHTEAFF | TGCAGCGTTGAAGTAGGGGGACACACTGAAGCTTTCTTT
NA | TRBJ2-1 | NA | TRBV2 | CASSPISGSYNEQFF | TGTGCCAGCAGCCCGATTAGCGGCTCCTACAATGAGCAGTTCTTC
NA | TRBJ1-5 | NA | TRBV6-2/TRBV6-3 | CASSSQGSNQPQHF | TGTGCCAGCAGTTCCCAGGGGAGCAATCAGCCCCAGCATTTT
few | TRBJ2-2 | NA | TRBV5-1 | CASSVQGLAGELFF | TGCGCCAGCAGCGTACAGGGCTTAGCCGGGGAGCTGTTTTTT
few | TRBJ2-2 | NA | TRBV6-6 | CASTFPGELFF | TGTGCCAGCACCTTCCCCGGGGAGCTGTTTTTT
NA | TRBJ1-4 | TRBD1 | TRBV27 | CASNLSAGGHEKLFF | TGTGCCAGCAATTTAAGCGCAGGGGGACACGAAAAACTGTTTTTT
NA | TRBJ1-4 | TRBD1 | TRBV7-9 | CASTARTGRNEKLFF | TGTGCCAGCACCGCGCGGACAGGTCGTAATGAAAAACTGTTTTTT
NA | TRBJ1-4 | NA | TRBV3-1/TRBV3-2 | CASSQVGTPGNEKLFF | TGTGCCAGCAGCCAAGTAGGGACACCCGGCAATGAAAAACTGTTTTTT
NA | TRBJ2-6 | NA | TRBV5-1 | CASSRTRETGSGANVLTF | TGCGCCAGCAGCAGGACACGGGAGACGGGATCTGGGGCCAACGTCCTGACTTTC
once | TRBJ2-5 | NA | TRBV11-2 | CASRKGGEETQYF | TGTGCCAGCAGAAAGGGGGGGGAAGAGACCCAGTACTTC
NA | TRBJ2-1 | NA | TRBV9 | CASSVATNNEQFF | TGTGCCAGCAGCGTTGCAACAAACAATGAGCAGTTCTTC
once | TRBJ2-1 | TRBD2 | TRBV12-5 | CASGLSSGSLTTSYNEQFF | TGTGCTAGTGGTTTGTCCAGCGGGAGCCTCACGACCTCCTACAATGAGCAGTTCTTC
NA | TRBJ2-5 | TRBD2 | TRBV30 | CAWSPGLEVETQYF | TGTGCCTGGAGTCCTGGACTAGAGGTAGAGACCCAGTACTTC
NA | TRBJ2-7 | TRBD2 | TRBV3-1/TRBV3-2 | CASSQGLAGVYEQYF | TGTGCCAGCAGCCAGGGACTAGCGGGAGTCTACGAGCAGTACTTC
NA | TRBJ2-3 | NA | TRBV10-1 | CASSESKTPVGVDTQYF | TGCGCCAGCAGTGAGTCGAAGACTCCCGTGGGTGTGGATACGCAGTATTTT
NA | TRBJ1-4 | NA | TRBV7-9 | CASSPTGPGLNNEKLFF | TGTGCCAGCAGCCCCACCGGTCCAGGGCTCAATAATGAAAAACTGTTTTTT
NA | TRBJ1-2 | NA | TRBV12-3/TRBV12-4 | CASSSTGWGYTF | TGTGCCAGCAGTTCGACAGGATGGGGCTACACCTTC
few | TRBJ2-3 | NA | TRBV5-6 | CASSFLRAGKNQDTQYF | TGTGCCAGCAGCTTCCTGCGGGCGGGAAAAAACCAGGATACGCAGTATTTT
NA | TRBJ1-5 | NA | TRBV19 | CASRDGGGGHDDQPQHF | TGTGCCAGCCGGGACGGGGGGGGCGGACACGATGATCAGCCCCAGCATTTT
NA | TRBJ2-2 | NA | TRBV6-6 | CASSYGGHPKGGELFF | TGTGCCAGCAGTTACGGGGGACATCCTAAGGGCGGGGAGCTGTTTTTT
NA | TRBJ1-1 | NA | TRBV18 | CASSPPVRVPTEAFF | TGTGCCAGCTCACCGCCCGTCCGAGTTCCCACTGAAGCTTTCTTT
once | TRBJ2-7 | NA | TRBV30 | CAWSVRFGRQNSYEQYF | TGTGCCTGGAGTGTACGATTCGGCAGACAAAACTCCTACGAGCAGTACTTC
NA | TRBJ1-2 | TRBD1 | TRBV2 | CASDQDRRSDGYTF | TGTGCCAGCGACCAGGACAGGAGGAGCGATGGCTACACCTTC
NA | TRBJ2-1 | NA | TRBV7-9 | CASSLVDWLNDNEQFF | TGTGCCAGCAGCTTAGTAGACTGGTTAAACGACAATGAGCAGTTCTTC
NA | TRBJ2-7 | NA | TRBV2 | CASSDGRALDEQYF | TGTGCCAGCAGTGATGGCAGGGCCCTTGACGAGCAGTACTTC
NA | TRBJ1-2 | NA | TRBV25-1 | CASSDSVRPGVLNYGYTF | TGTGCCAGCAGTGATTCAGTCCGCCCAGGGGTTCTTAACTATGGCTACACCTTC
few | TRBJ2-5 | NA | TRBV7-2 | CASSFGRSGQTQYF | TGTGCCAGCAGTTTCGGCCGGTCTGGGCAGACCCAGTACTTC
NA | TRBJ2-7 | TRBD2 | TRBV11-2 | CASSFTPSLSGRAIYEQYF | TGTGCCAGCAGCTTTACACCCAGCCTTAGCGGGAGGGCGATCTACGAGCAGTACTTC
few | TRBJ1-4 | NA | TRBV7-9 | CASSPVGGVGEKLFF | TGTGCCAGCAGCCCCGTCGGGGGAGTCGGTGAAAAACTGTTTTTT
NA | TRBJ2-1 | NA | TRBV19 | CASRVQGGDEQFF | TGTGCCAGTAGAGTCCAGGGAGGCGATGAGCAGTTCTTC
NA | TRBJ2-5 | TRBD2 | TRBV5-4 | CASSLVAGGEETQYF | TGTGCCAGCAGCTTGGTGGCGGGGGGCGAAGAGACCCAGTACTTC
NA | TRBJ1-5 | NA | TRBV6-5 | CASRTEISQPQHF | TGTGCCAGCAGAACAGAAATCAGTCAGCCCCAGCATTTT